These 22 T cell receptor beta chains originate from one sample sequenced in a study of vaccination and CD4 T cells after COVID-19. As for treatment: roughly nine-day PBMC culture with coronavirus spike peptide pools or control peptides (ViraFEST assay). What these receptors recognize is not known. Sequencing of DNA taken from cultured CD4+ T cells relied on the Oncomine TCR Beta short-read assay. TCRdb recomputed calls from the PCR reads with MiXCR, one row per CDR3 protein. Found here are around 9,300 distinct CDR3 sequences, 30% to 45% of them singletons; the top ten hold about a sixth. Material: CD4+ T cells from blood, cultured in vitro. These receptors were collected from a human donor who had recovered from COVID-19.

This clonotype was recorded a few times. This chain joins TRBV6-1 and TRBJ1-1; no clear D. The CDR3 runs 13 residues. The germline gives CDR1 MNHNS, CDR2 SASEGT. The V and J ends lost 2 bases and 1 base respectively, with 5 bases between them. This CDR3 is CASSEIGNTEAFF. CDR3 in DNA: TGTGCCAGCAGTGAAATCGGGAACACTGAAGCTTTCTTT.

V and J are TRBV20-1 and TRBJ1-2; D perhaps matches TRBD1 (5 bases). The CDR3 length is 15 residues. V lost 1 base and J lost 5, with 17 bases in between. Germline assignment: CDR1 DFQATT and CDR2 SNEGSKA (reference sequence). Here the CDR3 reads CSARVQTALRYGYTF. In DNA, the CDR3 is TGCAGTGCTAGAGTTCAGACAGCGTTGAGGTATGGCTACACCTTC.

This chain links TRBV30 with TRBJ2-7; no firm D call. V was shortened by 4 bases and J by 5 bases, with 9 bases between the two germline ends. Germline V lookup: CDR1 GTSNPN, CDR2 SVGIG (reference sequence). CDR3 size: 11 residues. CDR3 loop: CAWTGDHEQYF. For the CDR3, the DNA is TGTGCCTGGACTGGCGACCACGAGCAGTACTTC.

The chain recombines TRBV21-1 with TRBJ2-7; TRBD1 was called by the table and not checked on the DNA. TRBV21-1 is flagged as a pseudogene. The CDR3 is 16 residues long. DNA of the CDR3: TGTGTCACGCGTAAGATCAGGGACGGAGGACGCTACGAGCAGTACTTC. Translating gives CVTRKIRDGGRYEQYF.

The rearrangement links TRBV18 to TRBJ1-5; TRBD1 is a possible D gene (5 bases). Deletions cut 3 bases from V and 13 bases from J, with 16 bases between. This CDR3 is 13 amino acids long. Germline-derived CDR1 and CDR2 are KGHSH and LQKENI. CDR3 in DNA: TGTGCCAGCTCACCGGGGGACCGACGGCCTCAGCATTTT. Protein: CASSPGDRRPQHF.

The table lists this clonotype with a few counts. The genes are TRBV12-3 or TRBV12-4 and TRBJ1-1; TRBD1 matches at 7 bases. The ends lost 6 bases at V and 2 bases at J; junction bases unmatched: 6. The CDR3 consists of 14 residues. The CDR3: CASSSWTGNTEAFF. The CDR3 nucleotides read TGTGCCAGCAGCTCCTGGACAGGAAACACTGAAGCTTTCTTT.

V gene TRBV5-1 combines with J gene TRBJ1-2; D is perhaps TRBD1 (5 bases). This CDR3 has 16 residues. V gave up 4 bases and J gave up 6 bases, with 22 bases separating them. Germline CDR1 is SGHRS and CDR2 is YFSETQ. The CDR3 loop reads CASSPTLGQRRNGYTF. Written as DNA, the CDR3 is TGCGCCAGCAGCCCTACCCTAGGACAAAGAAGGAATGGCTACACCTTC.

The genes are TRBV12-3 or TRBV12-4 and TRBJ1-6; no firm D call. The CDR3 spans 13 residues. The V end lost 6 bases, the J end lost 5 bases, and 8 bases lay between the germline ends. This CDR3 is CASSPYDNSPLHF. The CDR3 region has the DNA TGTGCCAGCAGCCCTTATGATAATTCACCCCTCCACTTT.

This clonotype was detected only a few times. V and J are TRBV7-8 and TRBJ2-3, with a possible D match to TRBD1 (6 bases). Trimming cost V 2 bases and J 7 bases, with 16 bases left between them. This CDR3 has 15 residues. The germline CDR1 and CDR2 sequences are SGHVS and FQNEAQ. The chain's CDR3 is CASSLRQDLGYTQYF. In nucleotides, the CDR3 is TGTGCCAGCAGCTTAAGACAGGACCTAGGGTATACGCAGTATTTT.

This chain links TRBV9 with TRBJ2-7; TRBD2 matches at 10 bases. Looked up from germline, CDR1 is SGDLS and CDR2 is YYNGEE. The V segment lost 0 bases and the J segment 3 bases; nucleotides outside the gene matches: 3. The CDR3 consists of 15 residues. CDR3 sequence reads: CASSVGSGGLYEQYF. CDR3 coding DNA: TGTGCCAGCAGCGTAGGTAGCGGGGGGCTCTACGAGCAGTACTTC.

This clonotype came up a few times. This chain uses TRBV4-1 with TRBJ1-2; 7 bases agree with TRBD1. The CDR3 contains 14 residues. Germline V gene sequence: CDR1 MGHRA, CDR2 YSYEKL. Trimming took 2 bases from V and 4 from J; bases not matched to a gene: 4. Here the CDR3 reads CASSQLGQSYGYTF. The CDR3 coding sequence is TGCGCCAGCAGCCAACTGGGACAGTCCTATGGCTACACCTTC.

This clonotype turned up a few times. Here the CDR3 reads CASSGDRATFYTGELFF. CDR3 nucleotide sequence: TGTGCCAGCAGCGGGGACAGGGCGACCTTCTACACCGGGGAGCTGTTTTTT. V is TRBV11-2 and J is TRBJ2-2, with 9 bases matching TRBD1. Germline V CDR1 and CDR2: SGHAT, FQNNGV. After removal of 5 bases from V and 3 bases from J, the junction contained 10 bases not matched to a gene. The CDR3 loop spans 17 amino acids.

The chain uses TRBV12-3 or TRBV12-4 and TRBJ1-1; a possible D gene is TRBD1 (5 bases). This CDR3 has 13 residues. V was clipped by 3 bases and J by 4 bases, with 9 bases between them. Written as DNA, the CDR3 is TGTGCCAGCAGTTTCCAGGGAATCACTGAAGCTTTCTTT. It codes for CASSFQGITEAFF.

The chain recombines TRBV7-2 with TRBJ2-7; 8 nucleotides align to TRBD1. This CDR3 has 18 amino acids. Trimming cost V 1 base and J 1 base; bases outside gene matches: 12. Germline V lookup: CDR1 SGHTA, CDR2 FQGNSA. As DNA, the CDR3 is TGTGCCAGCAGCTTAGGGACAGGGTTCTCCCTCTCATCCTACGAGCAGTACTTC. This encodes CASSLGTGFSLSSYEQYF.

The chain employs TRBV3-1 and TRBJ2-4; D gene uncertain. The CDR3 sequence is 12 residues long. Germline CDR1 and CDR2: LGHDT and YNNKEL (reference sequence). V lost 1 base to trimming and J lost 10 bases, with 8 bases between them. The CDR3 region has the DNA TGTGCCAGCAGCCAAGTCGTAGGGATTCAGTACTTC. Protein sequence: CASSQVVGIQYF.

V gene TRBV23-1 combines with J gene TRBJ2-7, with 8 positions matching TRBD1. TRBV23-1 is identified as an open reading frame with a role that is uncertain. CDR3 size: 14 residues. The V segment lost 8 bases and the J segment 5 bases; nucleotides outside the gene matches: 11. The chain's CDR3 is CASFPDRGIHEQYF. Here the CDR3 DNA reads TGCGCCAGCTTTCCCGACAGGGGAATCCACGAGCAGTACTTC.

The chain links TRBV11-3 to TRBJ2-2; perhaps TRBD2 as D (6 bases). This CDR3 comprises 15 residues. Germline V lookup: CDR1 SGHNT, CDR2 YENEEA. V was cut by 5 bases and J by 4 bases, with 14 bases left in between. CDR3 sequence: CASSQIPEGTGELFF. The CDR3 bases are TGTGCCAGCAGCCAAATCCCGGAGGGCACCGGGGAGCTGTTTTTT.

This clonotype was counted only a few times. The chain is built from TRBV2 and TRBJ2-7; perhaps TRBD1 as D (6 bases). The CDR3 has 12 residues. Germline V CDR1 and CDR2: SNHLY, FYNNEI. V dropped 4 bases and J dropped 3 bases, with 7 bases sitting between them. As DNA, the CDR3 is TGTGCCAGCAGTGGGGACATCTACGAGCAGTACTTC. Protein product: CASSGDIYEQYF.

The chain combines TRBV6-1 with TRBJ2-3; D is ambiguous. From germline, CDR1 is MNHNS and CDR2 SASEGT. The V gene lost 6 bases and the J gene lost 2 bases, with 15 bases spanning the gap. The CDR3 has 15 amino acids. This chain's CDR3 is CASSSGRLHTDTQYF. The CDR3 coding sequence is TGTGCCAGCAGCTCCGGACGCCTCCACACAGATACGCAGTATTTT.

This clonotype was counted between two and nine times. The rearrangement joins TRBV2 to TRBJ1-6; D gene ambiguous. CDR1 and CDR2 (germline): SNHLY, FYNNEI. The ends were cut back, 1 base at V and 9 bases at J, with 7 bases in the middle. The CDR3 consists of 13 residues. As DNA, the CDR3 is TGTGCCAGCAGTGAAGGGGTAGGTTCACCCCTCCACTTT. Its protein product is CASSEGVGSPLHF.

This clonotype showed up just a few times. V and J are TRBV3-1 and TRBJ2-3; 8 nucleotides align to TRBD2. With 3 bases clipped from V and 1 base from J, the junction kept 12 bases outside the gene matches. The CDR3 has 18 residues. CDR1 LGHDT and CDR2 YNNKEL come from the germline V gene (reference sequence). The CDR3 DNA follows: TGTGCCAGCAGCCAGCTTACCGGGACGGGGGGGCGCACAGATACGCAGTATTTT. Translation: CASSQLTGTGGRTDTQYF.

A few counts support this clonotype. The chain employs TRBV7-9 and TRBJ2-2; unclear D gene. Between the trimmed V and J ends, which lost 1 base and 4 bases, there was a span of 7 bases. In germline, CDR1 is SEHNR, CDR2 FQNEAQ (reference sequence). The CDR3 consists of 14 residues. The CDR3 protein is CASSLELPTGELFF. CDR3 bases: TGTGCCAGCAGCTTAGAACTGCCCACCGGGGAGCTGTTTTTT.